This TCR beta chain was retrieved from a study of OX40 agonist ivuxolimab in advanced cancers. Study as a whole: Cancers in dose escalation were hepatocellular, melanoma, renal cell and head and neck. Males comprised 82.7% of the group, whose mean age was about 60 years (range 23 to 79). General study results and limits: At 0.1 to 3.0 mg/kg and by week 6, clonal expansion occurred in CD4+ and CD8+ blood T cells. Average numbers of expanded clones were greater in CD8+ T cells than in CD4+.

Sequenced by immunoSEQ multiplex PCR; TCRdb stores in-frame clones only, minus some. The sample holds about 66,000 clones; 82% are singletons and the top ten take 6.7%. V lost 0 bases to trimming and J lost 7 bases, with 10 bases between them. There are 13 residues in the CDR3. CDR1 SGHDT and CDR2 YYEEEE come from the germline V gene. Worth noting for this clone: What it binds is unknown.

The chain uses TRBV5-6 and TRBJ1-2; TRBD1 is a possible D gene (6 bases). Sequences were derived from CD4+ or CD8+ T cells sorted from blood, sampled in a trial of the OX40 agonist ivuxolimab. This receptor was identified in an adult with an advanced solid tumor such as melanoma, head and neck, liver or kidney cancer. Written as DNA, the CDR3 is TGTGCCAGCAGCTTGGTACAGGGAGCTGGCTACACCTTC. Its protein is CASSLVQGAGYTF. The full variable domain, with the rest looked up from reference TRBV5-6 and TRBJ1-2, is DAGVTQSPTHLIKTRGQQVTLRCSPKSGHDTVSWYQQALGQGPQFIFQYYEEEERQRGNFPDRFSGHQFPNYSSELNVNALLLGDSALYLCASSLVQGAGYTFGSGTRLTVV.